A single sample is the source of the 9 T cell receptor beta chains below, sequenced in a study of T cell changes during pregnancy in multiple sclerosis. Using immunoSEQ multiplex PCR, the repertoire was profiled, and TCRdb retains in-frame clones only, with some absent. The table records around 53,000 clones, 92% of them present only once. The source material was CD4+ T cells from peripheral blood mononuclear cells, sampled after pregnancy. Source of these receptors: a female donor with multiple sclerosis, enrolled in a pregnancy study.

This chain joins TRBV15 and TRBJ1-1; D not certain. The CDR3 totals 14 residues. Germline V gene data show CDR1 as LNHNV and CDR2 as YYDKDF (reference sequence). Trimming pared 2 bases from V and 4 bases from J, leaving 11 bases between. CDR3 coding DNA: TGTGCCACCAGCAGAAACAACAGAGCCACTGAAGCTTTCTTT. Translated, it gives CATSRNNRATEAFF.

The gene calls are TRBV14 and TRBJ2-3; D is uncertain. Trimming pared 8 bases from V and 2 bases from J, leaving 8 bases between. Germline V lookup: CDR1 SGHDN, CDR2 FVKESK. This CDR3 is 12 amino acids long. The DNA of the CDR3 is TGTGCCAGCCTTAAAAACACAGATACGCAGTATTTT. This translates into CASLKNTDTQYF.

CDR3 in amino acids: CAWSSGLAGETQYF. CDR3 sequence (DNA): TGTGCCTGGAGTTCGGGACTAGCGGGGGAAACCCAGTACTTC. The chain couples TRBV30 to TRBJ2-5; 14 bases agree with TRBD2. Germline CDR1 reads GTSNPN; CDR2 reads SVGIG (reference sequence). The CDR3 has 14 amino acids. V trimming: 2 bases; J trimming: 8 bases; junction bases outside the gene matches: 4.

V gene TRBV18 combines with J gene TRBJ2-7; 9 bases are a match to TRBD1. The CDR3 contains 15 residues. Unmatched junction bases numbered 4, after V lost 1 base and J lost 3 bases. The germline V gene encodes CDR1 KGHSH and CDR2 LQKENI. Here the CDR3 reads CASSPLGTGYYEQYF. In DNA form, the CDR3 reads TGTGCCAGCTCACCACTGGGGACAGGGTACTACGAGCAGTACTTC.

CDR3: CASSRGPAAGGPYEQYF. The CDR3 nucleotides are TGTGCCAGTAGTAGAGGACCCGCGGCGGGGGGCCCTTACGAGCAGTACTTC. The chain joins TRBV19 to TRBJ2-7, with 8 nucleotides matching TRBD2. The V segment lost 4 bases and the J segment 4 bases; nucleotides outside the gene matches: 15. Germline-derived CDR1 and CDR2 are LNHDA and SQIVND (reference sequence). The CDR3 is made up of 17 amino acids.

The chain joins TRBV19 to TRBJ2-5; D is perhaps TRBD1 (6 bases). Germline-derived CDR1 and CDR2 are LNHDA and SQIVND (reference sequence). Trimming removed 3 bases at V and 2 bases at J, with 7 bases between. This CDR3 region has 13 residues. CDR3 residues: CASSIRGQETQYF. CDR3 nucleotide sequence: TGTGCCAGTAGTATCAGGGGACAAGAGACCCAGTACTTC.

This clone was found a few times. The rearrangement links TRBV7-2 to TRBJ2-3; TRBD2 matches at 8 bases. This CDR3 is 15 amino acids long. Germline V gene lookup returns CDR1 SGHTA and CDR2 FQGNSA. After removal of 5 bases from V and 2 bases from J, the junction contained 6 bases not matched to a gene. CDR3 residues: CASSPLSGATDTQYF. The DNA for the CDR3 is TGTGCCAGCAGCCCTCTTAGCGGGGCCACAGATACGCAGTATTTT.

The V and J genes are TRBV19 and TRBJ1-1; 9 nucleotides agree with TRBD1. The CDR3 has 15 residues. Germline V CDR1 and CDR2: LNHDA, SQIVND (reference sequence). Germline trimming cut 3 bases from V and 6 bases from J; bases unmatched to any gene: 8. The CDR3 spells CASSIQDRGAPEAFF. Here the CDR3 DNA reads TGTGCCAGTAGTATCCAGGACAGGGGTGCCCCTGAAGCTTTCTTT. Using reference TRBV19 and TRBJ1-1 for the parts outside the CDR3, the full variable domain is DGGITQSPKYLFRKEGQNVTLSCEQNLNHDAMYWYRQDPGQGLRLIYYSQIVNDFQKGDIAEGYSVSREKKESFPLTVTSAQKNPTAFYLCASSIQDRGAPEAFFGQGTRLTVV.

This chain uses TRBV7-3 with TRBJ2-5; 8 bases fit TRBD2. The V gene end was trimmed by 6 bases and the J gene end by 4 bases; junction bases not matched to a gene: 10. Germline lookup yields CDR1 SGHTA and CDR2 FQGTGA. CDR3 size: 15 residues. The CDR3 sequence: CASSPSAGGLETQYF. CDR3 DNA sequence: TGTGCCAGCAGTCCCTCTGCGGGGGGCTTAGAGACCCAGTACTTC.